One T cell receptor (beta chain) is described in this entry. Sequencing used immunoSEQ multiplex PCR; TCRdb keeps in-frame clones, though not all of them. The table includes hundreds of thousands of clones, around nine tenths detected once. This entry is derived from a study of blood T cell repertoires in COVID-19. Followed over time, Seattle patients had been enrolled while infection was active. The CDR3 totals 14 residues. Looked up from germline, CDR1 is KGHSH and CDR2 is LQKENI. V lost 4 bases and J lost 7, with 17 bases in between. Material for sequencing was peripheral blood. The chain links TRBV18 to TRBJ2-7, with D tentatively TRBD1 (5 bases). This receptor was identified in a woman younger than 45 with COVID-19, enrolled during active disease. CDR3 sequence (DNA): TGTGCCAGCTCACTCAAAACAGGTAATGGAGAGCAGTACTTC. Residues: CASSLKTGNGEQYF.